This is a list of T cell receptor beta chains from one sample in a study of Tregs in tolerant kidney transplant recipients. No antigen has been identified for these receptors. Sequenced by immunoSEQ multiplex PCR; TCRdb stores in-frame clones only, minus some. The repertoire consists of 15,000 to 18,000 clones, with around 49% occurring once and the leading ten covering under 4%. Sequenced here: CD4+ T cells from blood cultured with allogeneic cells, sampled before the transplant. The receptors were gathered from a human patient who received a combined kidney and bone marrow transplant. CDR3s include the opening cysteine and the closing phenylalanine or tryptophan. Fields, in order: V gene, J gene, clone size, D gene, CDR3 protein, CDR3 DNA. The D gene is left open where the match is weak. Rows give clone size only sometimes, using once, few, many, or a class for an expanded clone.

TRBV5-4	TRBJ2-3	few	TRBD2	CASSLYRTSGKTDTQYF	TGTGCCAGCAGCCTTTACAGGACTAGCGGGAAAACAGATACGCAGTATTTT
TRBV30	TRBJ1-3	.	.	CAWNVNSGNTIYF	TGTGCCTGGAATGTTAACTCTGGAAACACCATATATTTT
TRBV19	TRBJ2-6	.	.	CASSIDEAGTGANVLTF	TGTGCCAGTAGTATAGATGAGGCGGGGACTGGGGCCAACGTCCTGACTTTC
TRBV7-2	TRBJ2-5	once	TRBD2	CASSFGATSGRVGETQYF	TGTGCCAGCAGCTTCGGGGCCACTAGCGGGAGGGTGGGGGAGACCCAGTACTTC
TRBV11-3	TRBJ1-2	.	.	CASGTNRAHTF	TGTGCCAGCGGAACCAACAGGGCGCACACCTTC
TRBV19	TRBJ1-2	.	.	CASKSPRGRGGYGYTF	TGTGCCAGTAAAAGCCCAAGAGGGCGAGGGGGCTATGGCTACACCTTC
TRBV19	TRBJ1-1	few	.	CASTVGWGRNTEAFF	TGTGCCAGTACCGTTGGTTGGGGGCGGAACACTGAAGCTTTCTTT
TRBV4-1	TRBJ2-1	.	.	CASSHDRDFSSYNEQFF	TGCGCCAGCAGCCATGATCGGGACTTCAGCTCCTACAATGAGCAGTTCTTC
TRBV5-4	TRBJ2-1	.	.	CASSLEAGFYEQFF	TGTGCCAGCAGCTTGGAGGCAGGGTTCTATGAGCAGTTCTTC
TRBV7-3	TRBJ2-7	.	TRBD2	CASSPRTSGSGYEQYF	TGTGCCAGCAGCCCCCGGACTAGCGGGAGCGGCTACGAGCAGTACTTC
TRBV7-4	TRBJ2-2	.	.	CAARVGSHGELFF	TGTGCCGCCAGGGTAGGTTCACACGGGGAGCTGTTTTTT
TRBV5-1	TRBJ2-7	once	TRBD2	CASSKGLAGVEQYF	TGCGCCAGCAGCAAGGGACTAGCGGGAGTCGAGCAGTACTTC
TRBV18	TRBJ2-5	few	TRBD2	CASSPGGVGCETQYF	TGTGCCAGCTCACCAGGGGGGGTGGGCTGCGAGACCCAGTACTTC
TRBV19	TRBJ2-7	once	TRBD1	CASSRQGADYEQYF	TGTGCCAGTAGTAGACAGGGGGCGGACTACGAGCAGTACTTC
TRBV18	TRBJ2-5	.	.	CASSPRTLLETQYF	TGTGCCAGCTCACCAAGGACACTTTTGGAGACCCAGTACTTC
TRBV28	TRBJ2-3	.	TRBD2	CASSFQRAGGATDTQYF	TGTGCCAGCAGTTTTCAGCGAGCCGGGGGGGCCACAGATACGCAGTATTTT
TRBV11-2	TRBJ2-1	.	TRBD2	CASSLVKAGGFHNEQFF	TGTGCCAGCAGCTTAGTAAAAGCGGGAGGTTTCCACAATGAGCAGTTCTTC
TRBV6-5	TRBJ2-7	.	.	CASNFPLSEQYF	TGTGCCAGCAACTTTCCCCTATCCGAGCAGTACTTC
TRBV2	TRBJ1-5	.	.	CASSDTQGNQPQHF	TGTGCCAGCAGTGATACACAGGGAAATCAGCCCCAGCATTTT
TRBV14	TRBJ2-1	.	.	CASSQVTGPYNEQFF	TGTGCCAGCAGCCAAGTAACAGGGCCCTACAATGAGCAGTTCTTC
TRBV5-6	TRBJ2-7	.	TRBD1	CASRGRAGGLREQYF	TGTGCCAGCAGAGGGCGGGCAGGGGGCCTCCGCGAGCAGTACTTC
TRBV18	TRBJ2-7	.	TRBD2	CASSPRTSGGADSYEQYF	TGTGCCAGCTCACCACGGACTAGCGGGGGGGCCGATTCCTACGAGCAGTACTTC
TRBV2	TRBJ1-2	.	.	CASVFGRANYGYTF	TGTGCCAGCGTCTTTGGGCGGGCTAACTATGGCTACACCTTC
TRBV19	TRBJ1-1	few	TRBD1	CASSARRTGGGRGGTEAFF	TGTGCCAGTAGTGCCAGACGGACAGGGGGCGGTAGAGGGGGCACTGAAGCTTTCTTT
TRBV7-9	TRBJ1-3	.	.	CASTPGRRGNTIYF	TGTGCCAGCACCCCAGGGCGGCGTGGAAACACCATATATTTT
TRBV15	TRBJ1-2	few	TRBD1	CATSIRDRAMGYTF	TGTGCCACCAGCATACGGGACAGGGCAATGGGCTACACCTTC
TRBV7-9	TRBJ1-2	.	.	CASSLGHNYGYTF	TGTGCCAGCAGCTTAGGACACAACTATGGCTACACCTTC
TRBV2	TRBJ1-6	few	TRBD1	CARGTAPVGNSPLHF	TGTGCCAGAGGGACAGCTCCTGTGGGAAATTCACCCCTCCACTTT
TRBV18	TRBJ2-5	.	.	CASSPPGDETQYF	TGTGCCAGCTCACCCCCAGGGGACGAGACCCAGTACTTC
TRBV4-1	TRBJ1-6	.	TRBD1	CASSKTGESYNSPLHF	TGCGCCAGCAGCAAAACAGGGGAGTCCTATAATTCACCCCTCCACTTT
TRBV6-5	TRBJ2-2	.	TRBD1	CASARQGRVVGELFF	TGTGCCAGCGCGAGACAGGGTCGTGTCGTCGGGGAGCTGTTTTTT
TRBV7-2	TRBJ2-7	.	.	CASSLVGRSYEQYF	TGTGCCAGCAGCTTAGTGGGGCGGAGCTACGAGCAGTACTTC
TRBV7-9	TRBJ2-1	.	.	CASSFRERGNEQFF	TGTGCCAGCAGCTTTCGGGAGAGAGGCAATGAGCAGTTCTTC
TRBV5-4	TRBJ2-7	.	.	CTSRQSESYEQYF	TGTACCAGCAGACAATCGGAGTCCTACGAGCAGTACTTC
TRBV29-1	TRBJ1-2	.	TRBD1	CSASTGEYGYTF	TGCAGCGCTTCAACAGGGGAATATGGCTACACCTTC
TRBV5-1	TRBJ2-7	.	.	CASSFLPPGTNYEQYF	TGCGCCAGCAGCTTCCTGCCCCCCGGGACAAACTACGAGCAGTACTTC
TRBV5-1	TRBJ2-3	.	.	CASSGRDTQYF	TGCGCCAGCAGTGGGCGAGATACGCAGTATTTT
TRBV19	TRBJ2-7	.	TRBD2	CASSIAVAGTYEQYF	TGTGCCAGTAGTATAGCGGTAGCGGGGACCTACGAGCAGTACTTC
TRBV11-1	TRBJ2-5	.	.	CASSLQGRLQETQYF	TGTGCCAGCAGCTTACAGGGGCGCCTCCAAGAGACCCAGTACTTC
TRBV7-6	TRBJ2-5	few	.	CASSLRTSIETQYF	TGTGCCAGCAGCTTACGAACTAGCATAGAGACCCAGTACTTC
TRBV7-3	TRBJ1-2	.	TRBD1	CASSPTGQGEGYTF	TGTGCCAGCAGCCCGACAGGACAGGGGGAAGGCTACACCTTC